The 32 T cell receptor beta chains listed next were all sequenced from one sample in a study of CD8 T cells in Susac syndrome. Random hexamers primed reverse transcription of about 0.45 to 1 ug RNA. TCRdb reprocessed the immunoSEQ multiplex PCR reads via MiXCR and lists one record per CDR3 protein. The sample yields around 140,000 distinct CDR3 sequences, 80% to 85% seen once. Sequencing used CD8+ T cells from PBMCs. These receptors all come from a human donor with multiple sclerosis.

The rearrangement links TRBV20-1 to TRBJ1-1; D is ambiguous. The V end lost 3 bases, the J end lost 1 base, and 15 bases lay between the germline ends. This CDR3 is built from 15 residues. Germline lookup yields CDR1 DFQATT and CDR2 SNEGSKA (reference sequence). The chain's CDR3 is CSASSPERPNTEAFF. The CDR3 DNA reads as TGCAGTGCTAGTTCTCCTGAACGGCCGAACACTGAAGCTTTCTTT.

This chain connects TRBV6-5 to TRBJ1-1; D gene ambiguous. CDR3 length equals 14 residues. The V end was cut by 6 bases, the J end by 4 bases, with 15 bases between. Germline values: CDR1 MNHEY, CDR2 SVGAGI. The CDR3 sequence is CASSVGSFGTEAFF. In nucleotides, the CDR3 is TGTGCCAGCAGCGTAGGGTCATTCGGCACTGAAGCTTTCTTT.

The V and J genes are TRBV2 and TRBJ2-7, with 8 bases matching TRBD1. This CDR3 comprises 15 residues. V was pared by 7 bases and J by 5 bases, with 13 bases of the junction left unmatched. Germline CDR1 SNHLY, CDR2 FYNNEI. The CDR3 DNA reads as TGTGCCAGCACCCGGACAGGGCACGCAGATAACGAGCAGTACTTC. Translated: CASTRTGHADNEQYF. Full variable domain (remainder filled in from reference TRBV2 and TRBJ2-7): EPEVTQTPSHQVTQMGQEVILRCVPISNHLYFYWYRQILGQKVEFLVSFYNNEISEKSEIFDDQFSVERPDGSNFTLKIRSTKLEDSAMYFCASTRTGHADNEQYFGPGTRLTVT.

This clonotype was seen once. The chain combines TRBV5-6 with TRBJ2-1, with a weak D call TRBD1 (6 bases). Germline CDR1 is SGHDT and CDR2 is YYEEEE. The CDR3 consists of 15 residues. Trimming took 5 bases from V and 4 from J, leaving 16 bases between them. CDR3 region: CASSPGDWGYNEQFF. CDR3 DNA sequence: TGTGCCAGCAGTCCAGGGGATTGGGGGTACAATGAGCAGTTCTTC.

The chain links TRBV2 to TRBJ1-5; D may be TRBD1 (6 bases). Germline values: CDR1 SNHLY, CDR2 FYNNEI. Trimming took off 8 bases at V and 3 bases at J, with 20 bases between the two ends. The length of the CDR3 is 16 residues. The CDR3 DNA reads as TGTGCCAGCGAGAACAGGGAAGGGGTTTACAATCAGCCCCAGCATTTT. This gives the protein CASENREGVYNQPQHF.

The CDR3 sequence is CSVEDVAGVSTGELFF. The DNA for the CDR3 is TGCAGCGTTGAAGATGTTGCGGGGGTTAGCACCGGGGAGCTGTTTTTT. The rearrangement joins TRBV29-1 to TRBJ2-2; TRBD2 matches at 7 bases. V was pared by 0 bases and J by 4 bases, with 8 bases of the junction left unmatched. Germline V CDR1 and CDR2: SQVTM, ANQGSEA. The length of the CDR3 is 16 residues.

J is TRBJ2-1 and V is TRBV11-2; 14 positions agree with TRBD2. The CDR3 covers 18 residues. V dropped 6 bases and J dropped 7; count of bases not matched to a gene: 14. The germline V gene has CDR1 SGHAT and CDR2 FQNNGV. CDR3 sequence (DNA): TGTGCCAGCAGTTCCAAGACTAGCGGGAGGGTGGGCAGGAATGAGCAGTTCTTC. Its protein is CASSSKTSGRVGRNEQFF.

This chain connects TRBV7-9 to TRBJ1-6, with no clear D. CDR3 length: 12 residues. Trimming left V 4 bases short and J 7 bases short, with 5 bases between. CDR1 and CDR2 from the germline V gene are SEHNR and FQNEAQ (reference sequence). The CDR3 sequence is CASSSENSPLHF. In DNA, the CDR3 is TGTGCCAGCAGCTCCGAAAATTCACCCCTCCACTTT.

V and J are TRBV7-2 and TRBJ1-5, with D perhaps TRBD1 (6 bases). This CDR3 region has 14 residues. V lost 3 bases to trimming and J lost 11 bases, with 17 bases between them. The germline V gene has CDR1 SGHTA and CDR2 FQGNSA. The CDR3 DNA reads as TGTGCCAGCAGCTTGGGGGGACACCACCCCACCCAGCATTTT. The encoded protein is CASSLGGHHPTQHF.

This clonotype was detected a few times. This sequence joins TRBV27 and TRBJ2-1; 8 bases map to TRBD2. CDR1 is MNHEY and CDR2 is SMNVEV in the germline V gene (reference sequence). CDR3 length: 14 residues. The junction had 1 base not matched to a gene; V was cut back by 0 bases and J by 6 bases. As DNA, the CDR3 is TGTGCCAGCAGTTTATCGGGACTAGTCAATGAGCAGTTCTTC. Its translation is CASSLSGLVNEQFF.

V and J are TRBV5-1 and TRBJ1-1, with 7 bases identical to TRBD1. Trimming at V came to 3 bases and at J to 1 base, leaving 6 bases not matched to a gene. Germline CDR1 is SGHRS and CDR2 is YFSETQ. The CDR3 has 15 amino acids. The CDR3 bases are TGCGCCAGCAGCTCGAGGGGACAGTCGAACACTGAAGCTTTCTTT. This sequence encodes CASSSRGQSNTEAFF.

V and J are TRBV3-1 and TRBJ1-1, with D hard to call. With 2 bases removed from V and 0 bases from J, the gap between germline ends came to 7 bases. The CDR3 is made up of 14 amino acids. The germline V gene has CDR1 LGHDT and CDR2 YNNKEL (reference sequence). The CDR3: CASSQRVMNTEAFF. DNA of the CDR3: TGTGCCAGCAGCCAACGGGTGATGAACACTGAAGCTTTCTTT.

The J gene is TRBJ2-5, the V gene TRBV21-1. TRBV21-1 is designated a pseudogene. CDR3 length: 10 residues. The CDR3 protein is CASSKVGQYF. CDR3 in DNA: TGTGCCAGCAGCAAAGTGGGCCAGTACTTC.

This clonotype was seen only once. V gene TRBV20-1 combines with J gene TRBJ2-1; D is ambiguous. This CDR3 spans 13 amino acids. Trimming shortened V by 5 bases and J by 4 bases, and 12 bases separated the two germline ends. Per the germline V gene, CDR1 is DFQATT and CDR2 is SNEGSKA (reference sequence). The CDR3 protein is CSAYSTEYNEQFF. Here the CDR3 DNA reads TGCAGTGCTTACTCCACCGAATACAATGAGCAGTTCTTC.

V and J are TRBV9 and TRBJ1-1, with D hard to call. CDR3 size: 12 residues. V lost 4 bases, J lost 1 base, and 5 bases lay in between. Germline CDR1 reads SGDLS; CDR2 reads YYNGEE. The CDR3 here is CASSYQNTEAFF. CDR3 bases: TGTGCCAGCAGCTACCAGAACACTGAAGCTTTCTTT. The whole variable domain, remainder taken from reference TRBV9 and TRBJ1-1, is DSGVTQTPKHLITATGQRVTLRCSPRSGDLSVYWYQQSLDQGLQFLIQYYNGEERAKGNILERFSAQQFPDLHSELNLSSLELGDSALYFCASSYQNTEAFFGQGTRLTVV.

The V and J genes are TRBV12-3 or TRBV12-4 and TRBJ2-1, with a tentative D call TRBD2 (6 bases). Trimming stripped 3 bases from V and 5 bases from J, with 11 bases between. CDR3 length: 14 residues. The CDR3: CASSLGGANNEQFF. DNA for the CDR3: TGTGCCAGCAGTTTGGGCGGGGCCAACAATGAGCAGTTCTTC.

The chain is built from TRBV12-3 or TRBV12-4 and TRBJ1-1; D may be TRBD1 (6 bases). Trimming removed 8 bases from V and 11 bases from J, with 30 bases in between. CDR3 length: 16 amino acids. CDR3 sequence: CASCLPRGGQGFEAFF. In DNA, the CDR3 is TGTGCCAGCTGTCTTCCTCGGGGGGGGCAGGGGTTCGAGGCTTTCTTT.

The CDR3 sequence: CSARDPGRAGGEQFF. DNA of the CDR3: TGCAGTGCTAGAGATCCAGGGCGAGCTGGGGGTGAGCAGTTCTTC. The chain recombines TRBV20-1 with TRBJ2-1; D could derive from TRBD1 or TRBD2 (5 bases each). Germline V CDR1 and CDR2: DFQATT, SNEGSKA (reference sequence). Deletions cut 0 bases from V and 9 bases from J, with 18 bases between. The CDR3 runs to 15 residues.

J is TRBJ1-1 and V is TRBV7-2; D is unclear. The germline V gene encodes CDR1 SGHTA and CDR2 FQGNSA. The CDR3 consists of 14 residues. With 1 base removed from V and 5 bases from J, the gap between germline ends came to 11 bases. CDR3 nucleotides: TGTGCCAGCAGCTTAGGGGTAATGGGAACTGAAGCTTTCTTT. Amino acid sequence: CASSLGVMGTEAFF.

Here the CDR3 DNA reads TGTGCCAGCACCGATAGGACAGGGGGCTCTGAAGCTTTCTTT. It is translated as CASTDRTGGSEAFF. V is TRBV6-1 and J is TRBJ1-1; 11 nucleotides match TRBD1. The ends lost 7 bases at V and 6 bases at J; junction bases unmatched: 7. This CDR3 has 14 amino acids. Germline lookup yields CDR1 MNHNS and CDR2 SASEGT.

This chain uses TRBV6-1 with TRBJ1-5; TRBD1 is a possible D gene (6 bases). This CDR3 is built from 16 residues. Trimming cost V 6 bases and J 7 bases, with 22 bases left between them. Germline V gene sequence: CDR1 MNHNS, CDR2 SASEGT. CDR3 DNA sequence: TGTGCCAGCAGGCCCCCGGGGGGGGGCAACAGGCAGCCCCAGCATTTT. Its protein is CASRPPGGGNRQPQHF.

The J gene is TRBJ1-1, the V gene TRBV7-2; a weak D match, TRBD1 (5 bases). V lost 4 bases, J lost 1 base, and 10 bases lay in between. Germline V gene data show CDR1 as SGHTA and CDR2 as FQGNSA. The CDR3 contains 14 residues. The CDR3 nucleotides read TGTGCCAGCAGCTCTGGGACGGGGAACACTGAAGCTTTCTTT. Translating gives CASSSGTGNTEAFF.

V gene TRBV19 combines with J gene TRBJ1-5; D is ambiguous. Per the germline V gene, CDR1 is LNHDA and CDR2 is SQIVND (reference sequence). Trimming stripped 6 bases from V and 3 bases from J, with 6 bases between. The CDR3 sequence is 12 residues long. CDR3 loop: CASSINNQPQHF. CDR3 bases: TGTGCCAGTAGCATTAACAATCAGCCCCAGCATTTT. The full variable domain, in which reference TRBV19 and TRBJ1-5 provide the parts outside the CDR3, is DGGITQSPKYLFRKEGQNVTLSCEQNLNHDAMYWYRQDPGQGLRLIYYSQIVNDFQKGDIAEGYSVSREKKESFPLTVTSAQKNPTAFYLCASSINNQPQHFGDGTRLSIL.

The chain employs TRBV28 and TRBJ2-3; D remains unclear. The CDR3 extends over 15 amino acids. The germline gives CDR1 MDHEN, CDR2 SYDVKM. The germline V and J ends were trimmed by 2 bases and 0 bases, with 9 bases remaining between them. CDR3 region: CASSLRRPSTDTQYF. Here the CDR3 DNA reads TGTGCCAGCAGTTTACGGCGACCTAGCACAGATACGCAGTATTTT.

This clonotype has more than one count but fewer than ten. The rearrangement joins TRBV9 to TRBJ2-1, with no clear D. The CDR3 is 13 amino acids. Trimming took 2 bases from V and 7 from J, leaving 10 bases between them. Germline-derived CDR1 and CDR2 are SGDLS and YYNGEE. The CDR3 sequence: CASSVPSGNEQFF. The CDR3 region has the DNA TGTGCCAGCAGCGTTCCGTCGGGTAATGAGCAGTTCTTC. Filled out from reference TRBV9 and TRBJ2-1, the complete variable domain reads DSGVTQTPKHLITATGQRVTLRCSPRSGDLSVYWYQQSLDQGLQFLIQYYNGEERAKGNILERFSAQQFPDLHSELNLSSLELGDSALYFCASSVPSGNEQFFGPGTRLTVL.

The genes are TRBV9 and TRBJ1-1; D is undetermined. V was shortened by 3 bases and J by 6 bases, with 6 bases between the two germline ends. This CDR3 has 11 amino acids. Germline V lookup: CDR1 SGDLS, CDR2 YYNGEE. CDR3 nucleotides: TGTGCCAGCAGCGGAGGCCCTGAAGCTTTCTTT. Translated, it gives CASSGGPEAFF. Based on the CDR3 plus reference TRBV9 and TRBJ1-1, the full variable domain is DSGVTQTPKHLITATGQRVTLRCSPRSGDLSVYWYQQSLDQGLQFLIQYYNGEERAKGNILERFSAQQFPDLHSELNLSSLELGDSALYFCASSGGPEAFFGQGTRLTVV.

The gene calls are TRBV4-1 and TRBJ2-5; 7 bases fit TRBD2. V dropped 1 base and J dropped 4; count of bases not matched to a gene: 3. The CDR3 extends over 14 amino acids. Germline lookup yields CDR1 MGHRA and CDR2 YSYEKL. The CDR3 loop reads CASSQGSSGETQYF. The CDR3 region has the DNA TGCGCCAGCAGCCAAGGGTCTAGCGGAGAGACCCAGTACTTC.

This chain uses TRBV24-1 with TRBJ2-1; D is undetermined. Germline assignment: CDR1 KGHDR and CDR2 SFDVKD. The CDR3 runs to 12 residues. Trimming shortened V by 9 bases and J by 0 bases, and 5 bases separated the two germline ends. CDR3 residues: CATSDSYNEQFF. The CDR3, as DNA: TGTGCCACCTCGGACTCCTACAATGAGCAGTTCTTC.

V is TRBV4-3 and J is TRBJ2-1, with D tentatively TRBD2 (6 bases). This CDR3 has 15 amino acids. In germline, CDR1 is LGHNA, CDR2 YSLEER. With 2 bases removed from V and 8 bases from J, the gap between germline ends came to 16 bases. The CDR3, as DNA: TGCGCCAGCAGCCAATCTAGCGCTAGGGGCCATGAGCAGTTCTTC. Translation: CASSQSSARGHEQFF.

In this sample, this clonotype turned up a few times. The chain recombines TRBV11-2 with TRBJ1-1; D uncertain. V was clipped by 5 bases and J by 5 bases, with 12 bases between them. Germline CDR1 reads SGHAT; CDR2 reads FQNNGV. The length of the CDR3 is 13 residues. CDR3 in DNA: TGTGCCAGCAGCCCACCCGGGGTTACTGAAGCTTTCTTT. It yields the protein CASSPPGVTEAFF.

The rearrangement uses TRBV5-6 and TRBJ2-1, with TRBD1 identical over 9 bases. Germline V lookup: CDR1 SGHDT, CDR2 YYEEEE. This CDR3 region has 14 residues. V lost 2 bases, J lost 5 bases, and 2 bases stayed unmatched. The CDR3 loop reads CASSFGQGNNEQFF. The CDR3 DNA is TGTGCCAGCAGCTTCGGACAGGGGAACAATGAGCAGTTCTTC.

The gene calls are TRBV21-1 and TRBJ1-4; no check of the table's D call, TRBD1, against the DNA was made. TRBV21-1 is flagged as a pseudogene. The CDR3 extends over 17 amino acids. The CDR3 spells CASSKGGQGPTNEKLFF. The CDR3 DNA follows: TGTGCCAGCAGCAAAGGGGGACAGGGCCCAACTAATGAAAAACTGTTTTTT.